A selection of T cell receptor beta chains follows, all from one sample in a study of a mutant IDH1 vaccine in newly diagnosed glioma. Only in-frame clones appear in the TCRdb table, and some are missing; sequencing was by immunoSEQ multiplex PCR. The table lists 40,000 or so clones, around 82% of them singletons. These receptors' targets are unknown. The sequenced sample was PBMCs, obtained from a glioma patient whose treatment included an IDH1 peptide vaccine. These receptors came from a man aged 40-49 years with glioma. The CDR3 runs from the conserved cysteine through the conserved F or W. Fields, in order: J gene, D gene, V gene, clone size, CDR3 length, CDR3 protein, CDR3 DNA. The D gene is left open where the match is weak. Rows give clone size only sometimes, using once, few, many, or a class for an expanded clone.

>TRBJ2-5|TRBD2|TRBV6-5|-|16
CASSYSQGLAGETQYF
TGTGCCAGCAGTTACTCGCAAGGACTAGCGGGAGAGACCCAGTACTTC
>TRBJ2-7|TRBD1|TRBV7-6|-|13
CASSLQGAYEQYF
TGTGCCAGCAGCCTACAGGGGGCCTACGAGCAGTACTTC
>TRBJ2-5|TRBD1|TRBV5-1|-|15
CASSLGQGARETQYF
TGCGCCAGCAGCTTGGGGCAGGGGGCTCGGGAGACCCAGTACTTC
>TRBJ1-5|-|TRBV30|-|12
CAWSQGYQPQHF
TGTGCCTGGAGTCAGGGCTATCAGCCCCAGCATTTT
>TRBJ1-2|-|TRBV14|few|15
CASSQPRIQDGGYTF
TGTGCCAGCAGCCAGCCGAGGATACAGGACGGTGGCTACACCTTC
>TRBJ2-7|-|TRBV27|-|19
CASSLSLPLPGLHPNEQYF
TGTGCCAGCAGTTTATCGTTACCCTTGCCGGGACTGCACCCCAACGAGCAGTACTTC
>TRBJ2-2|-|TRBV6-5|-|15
CASSYPGSRTGELFF
TGTGCCAGCAGTTATCCAGGGAGTCGGACCGGGGAGCTGTTTTTT
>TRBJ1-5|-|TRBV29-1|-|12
CSVGGFNQPQHF
TGCAGCGTGGGGGGTTTCAATCAGCCCCAGCATTTT
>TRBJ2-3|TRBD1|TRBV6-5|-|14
CASSRQGSPDTQYF
TGTGCCAGCAGTCGACAGGGGTCCCCAGATACGCAGTATTTT
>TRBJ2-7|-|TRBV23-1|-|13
CASSQSAAPEQYF
TGCGCCAGCAGTCAATCGGCAGCACCCGAGCAGTACTTC
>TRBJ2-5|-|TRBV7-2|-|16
CASSTQTGKVKETQYF
TGTGCCAGCAGCACACAGACAGGAAAAGTTAAAGAGACCCAGTACTTC
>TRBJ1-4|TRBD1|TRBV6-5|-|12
CASSTQTGKLFF
TGTGCCAGCAGTACTCAGACAGGGAAACTGTTTTTT
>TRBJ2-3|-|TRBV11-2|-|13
CASSLGTLVLSYF
TGTGCCAGCAGCTTAGGTACCCTTGTTTTATCGTATTTT
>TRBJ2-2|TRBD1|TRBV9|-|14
CASTEGASTGELFF
TGTGCCAGCACTGAGGGGGCGAGCACCGGGGAGCTGTTTTTT
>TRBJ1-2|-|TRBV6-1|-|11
CASRVGYGYTF
TGTGCCAGCAGAGTGGGGTATGGCTACACCTTC
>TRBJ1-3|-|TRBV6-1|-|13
CASSDPTGNTIYF
TGTGCCAGCAGTGACCCGACAGGAAACACCATATATTTT
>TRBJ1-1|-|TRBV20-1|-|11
CSARGDREAFF
TGCAGTGCTAGAGGCGACAGGGAAGCTTTCTTT
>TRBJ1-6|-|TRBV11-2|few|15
CASIGQSSYNSPLHF
TGTGCCAGCATCGGACAGTCCTCCTATAATTCACCCCTCCACTTT
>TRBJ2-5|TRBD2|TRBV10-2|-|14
CASSESPGGETQYF
TGCGCCAGCAGTGAGTCTCCGGGAGGCGAGACCCAGTACTTC
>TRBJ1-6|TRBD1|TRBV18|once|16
CASSKQGAGYNSPLHF
TGTGCCAGCTCAAAACAGGGGGCTGGCTATAATTCACCCCTCCACTTT
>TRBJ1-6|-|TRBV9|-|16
CASSVGVTPYNSPLHF
TGTGCCAGCAGCGTAGGAGTGACACCTTATAATTCACCCCTCCACTTT
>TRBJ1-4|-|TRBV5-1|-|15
CASSLAASTNEKLFF
TGCGCCAGCAGCTTGGCCGCCTCAACTAATGAAAAACTGTTTTTT
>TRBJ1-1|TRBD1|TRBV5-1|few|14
CASSLGDRNTEAFF
TGCGCCAGCAGCTTGGGGGACAGGAACACTGAAGCTTTCTTT
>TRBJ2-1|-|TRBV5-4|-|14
CASSLATRYDEQFF
TGTGCCAGCAGCTTGGCCACCCGATATGATGAGCAGTTCTTC
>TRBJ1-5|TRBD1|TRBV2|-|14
CASRTGTGLEPQHF
TGTGCCAGCAGGACCGGGACAGGGCTGGAGCCCCAGCATTTT
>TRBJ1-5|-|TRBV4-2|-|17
CASSQKASINSNQPQHF
TGTGCCAGCAGCCAAAAGGCGAGTATCAACTCCAATCAGCCCCAGCATTTT
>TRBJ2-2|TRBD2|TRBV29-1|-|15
CSVVSSGEDTGELFF
TGCAGCGTTGTCTCTAGCGGGGAAGACACCGGGGAGCTGTTTTTT
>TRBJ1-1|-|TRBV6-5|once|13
CASSLPGRPEAFF
TGTGCCAGCAGTCTTCCAGGCCGCCCTGAAGCTTTCTTT
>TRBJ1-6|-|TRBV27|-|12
CASSSPGSPLHF
TGTGCCAGCAGTTCCCCAGGTTCACCCCTCCACTTT
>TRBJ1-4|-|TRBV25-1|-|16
CASSDWPPGSGAKLFF
TGTGCCAGCAGTGATTGGCCGCCGGGGTCGGGTGCGAAACTGTTTTTT
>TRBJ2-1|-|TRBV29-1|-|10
CSVSLDEQFF
TGCAGCGTTTCTCTGGATGAGCAGTTCTTC